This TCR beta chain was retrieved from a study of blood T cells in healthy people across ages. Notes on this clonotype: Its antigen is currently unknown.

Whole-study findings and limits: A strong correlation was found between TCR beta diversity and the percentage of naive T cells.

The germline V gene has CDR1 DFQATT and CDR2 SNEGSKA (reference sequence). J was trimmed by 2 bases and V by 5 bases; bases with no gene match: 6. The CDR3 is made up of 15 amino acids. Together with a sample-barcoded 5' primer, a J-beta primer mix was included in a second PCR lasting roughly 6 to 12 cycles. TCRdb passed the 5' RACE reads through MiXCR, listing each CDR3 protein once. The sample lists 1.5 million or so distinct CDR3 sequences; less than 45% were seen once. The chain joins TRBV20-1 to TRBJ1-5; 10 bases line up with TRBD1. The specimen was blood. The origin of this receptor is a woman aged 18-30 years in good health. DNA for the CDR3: TGCAGTGCTCCGACAGGGGGCGCGGGCAATCAGCCCCAGCATTTT. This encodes CSAPTGGAGNQPQHF.